Listed below are T cell receptor beta chains from one sample, sequenced in a study of T cells in Graves' hyperthyroidism and ophthalmopathy. TCRdb re-called the multiplex PCR reads through MiXCR, storing one row per CDR3 protein. The table lists some 800,000 distinct CDR3 sequences, over 35% of them singletons, with around 10% in the top ten. Sequencing used blood. The receptors derive from a man in his late teens or twenties with Graves' hyperthyroidism. CDR3s include the opening cysteine and the closing phenylalanine or tryptophan. Fields, in order: clone size, D gene, V gene, J gene, CDR3 DNA, CDR3 protein. The D gene is left open where the match is weak. Only part of the rows carry a size: once, few, many, or a class if the clone is expanded.

.	.	TRBV10-3	TRBJ1-5	TGTGCCGCCGCAATAGGGAGGTCGGGCAATCAGCCCCAGCATTTT	CAAAIGRSGNQPQHF
.	.	TRBV7-9	TRBJ1-6	TGTGCCAGCAGCCACACGAGCCCGGCAGCCTCACCCCTCCACTTT	CASSHTSPAASPLHF
few	.	TRBV10-3	TRBJ1-1	TGTGCCAGCAGTTACGTCCGGGAGGGAGGCACTGAAGCTTTCTTT	CASSYVREGGTEAFF
.	.	TRBV12-3/TRBV12-4	TRBJ2-7	TGTGCCAGCAGTTTAAGGAGACTGGAGGGACCCTACGAGCAGTACTTC	CASSLRRLEGPYEQYF
.	.	TRBV5-6	TRBJ1-4	TGTGCCAGCAGCTTGGAGGGCCCAACTAATGAAAAACTGTTTTTT	CASSLEGPTNEKLFF
few	TRBD1	TRBV6-5	TRBJ1-1	TGTGCCAGCAGTTACCGGGGACAGGGCACTGAAGCTTTCTTT	CASSYRGQGTEAFF
.	TRBD1	TRBV29-1	TRBJ1-2	TGCAGCTTCTCCCCCGCCGGACAGGGAGTAGGTGGCTACACCTTC	CSFSPAGQGVGGYTF
few	TRBD1	TRBV12-3/TRBV12-4	TRBJ1-2	TGTGCCAGCAGTTCCCTTCGACAGGGAAGTTATGGCTACACCTTC	CASSSLRQGSYGYTF
.	TRBD1	TRBV25-1	TRBJ2-7	TGTGCCAGCACCCTACAGGGGGCCGGATACGAGCAGTACTTC	CASTLQGAGYEQYF
.	.	TRBV7-2	TRBJ2-5	TGTGCCAGCAGCTTTGGGGGGCAGGCCTTTCAAGAGGCCCAGTACTTC	CASSFGGQAFQEAQYF
many	.	TRBV29-1	TRBJ1-1	TGCAGCGTTGAAGAAGTTTACACTGAAGCTTTCTTT	CSVEEVYTEAFF
few	TRBD2	TRBV29-1	TRBJ2-2	TGCAGCGCAGGGACTAGCGCGAACACCGGGGAGCTGTTTTTT	CSAGTSANTGELFF
.	.	TRBV11-2	TRBJ2-7	TGTGCCAGTCGTTCGAGTTTTACGGACGAGCAGTACTTC	CASRSSFTDEQYF
.	.	TRBV10-3	TRBJ1-5	TGTGCCCGCAGTTTGCGGGGGTTGGGCAATCAGCCCCAGCATTTT	CARSLRGLGNQPQHF
.	TRBD1	TRBV9	TRBJ2-7	TGTGCCAGCAGCGACGCAGGGGGCGCCTATAGCGAGCAGTACTTC	CASSDAGGAYSEQYF
.	.	TRBV7-8	TRBJ2-5	TGTGCCAGCAGCCCCTGGACGGATGAAGAGACCCAGTACTTC	CASSPWTDEETQYF
many	.	TRBV15	TRBJ2-7	TGTGCCACCAGCAGAGCGACCCTCGAGCAGTACTTC	CATSRATLEQYF
.	TRBD1	TRBV5-4	TRBJ1-1	TGTGCCAGCGTGGACCGGGACAGGGACACTGAAGCTTTCTTT	CASVDRDRDTEAFF
many	.	TRBV29-1	TRBJ2-7	TGCAGCGTTCCCGGCCCCTACGAGCAGTACTTC	CSVPGPYEQYF
.	.	TRBV2	TRBJ1-3	TGTGCCAGCAGTGAAGCGGGGGGCTCTGGAAACACCATATATTTT	CASSEAGGSGNTIYF
.	TRBD1	TRBV10-3	TRBJ1-1	TGTGCCATCAGTAAGTCGAGACAGGGAAGGATGAACACTGAAGCTTTCTTT	CAISKSRQGRMNTEAFF
many	.	TRBV2	TRBJ1-6	TGTGCCAGCGGAACAGGGAGAGGCTCACCCCTCCACTTT	CASGTGRGSPLHF
.	.	TRBV12-3/TRBV12-4	TRBJ2-5	TGTGCCAGCAGTTTAAGGGAATGGGAGACCCAGTACTTC	CASSLREWETQYF
once	TRBD2	TRBV20-1	TRBJ2-5	TGCAGTGCTAGCTGGACTAGCGTGGAGACCCAGTACTTC	CSASWTSVETQYF
once	TRBD2	TRBV2	TRBJ2-2	TGTGCCAGCAGTGAAGTGACTAGCGGGACCGCGAACACCGGGGAGCTGTTTTTT	CASSEVTSGTANTGELFF
.	.	TRBV20-1	TRBJ2-7	TGCAGTGCTAGGGACATGGAGGGGGCTATGGACGAGCAGTACTTC	CSARDMEGAMDEQYF
.	TRBD2	TRBV9	TRBJ2-7	TGTGCCAGCAGCGGAGGGGTCAGGGGCGGGAGGGCCCCCTACGAGCAGTACTTC	CASSGGVRGGRAPYEQYF
many	.	TRBV9	TRBJ2-7	TGTGCCAGCAGCCCAGGGAGCGGGCCCTACGAGCAGTACTTC	CASSPGSGPYEQYF
.	.	TRBV20-1	TRBJ2-5	TGCAGTGCAGTCGGGACACCAAAAGAGACCCAGTACTTC	CSAVGTPKETQYF
.	.	TRBV20-1	TRBJ2-6	TGCAGTGCTAGGGGTAGGGGGGACGTCCTGACTTTC	CSARGRGDVLTF
once	.	TRBV10-3	TRBJ2-7	TGTCCCCCGGAGTCATACGAGCAGTACTTC	CPPESYEQYF
.	.	TRBV7-2	TRBJ1-4	TGTGCCAGCAGCCAAGTCCCCTACCCGGGGATGCGCACTAATGAAAAACTGTTTTTT	CASSQVPYPGMRTNEKLFF
many	.	TRBV9	TRBJ1-1	TGTGCCAGCAGCCCCATTCGGGGGTTCACTGAAGCTTTCTTT	CASSPIRGFTEAFF
many	.	TRBV20-1	TRBJ2-7	TGCAGTGCTACGGACGGACCCTACGAGCAGTACTTC	CSATDGPYEQYF
few	TRBD1	TRBV19	TRBJ2-2	TGTGCCAGTAGGCGGGACAGGGGTACCACCGGGGAGCTGTTTTTT	CASRRDRGTTGELFF
many	.	TRBV19	TRBJ1-2	TGTGCCAGTAGTTGGGGGGCCGAAGATGGCTACACCTTC	CASSWGAEDGYTF
.	TRBD2	TRBV20-1	TRBJ2-7	TGCAGTGCTCCGAGGACGCCGGGAGGGTTCTCCTACGAGCAGTACTTC	CSAPRTPGGFSYEQYF
few	TRBD2	TRBV25-1	TRBJ2-3	TGTGCCAGCATGCTAGCGGGAGATATGACAGATACGCAGTATTTT	CASMLAGDMTDTQYF
few	.	TRBV12-3/TRBV12-4	TRBJ2-5	TGTGCCAGCAGTTATTTGCGGGGATCGAAGACCCAGTACTTC	CASSYLRGSKTQYF
.	TRBD1	TRBV4-1	TRBJ1-5	TGCGCCAGCAGCCAACCGGACAGGCGGGATCAGCCCCAGCATTTT	CASSQPDRRDQPQHF
many	TRBD1	TRBV2	TRBJ1-5	TGTGCCAGCAGTGACAGGGGGCCTCAGCCCCAGCATTTT	CASSDRGPQPQHF
many	.	TRBV10-2	TRBJ2-2	TGCGCCAGCAGTGAATTCGCGCCGAACACCGGGGAGCTGTTTTTT	CASSEFAPNTGELFF
few	.	TRBV7-9	TRBJ1-5	TGTGCCAGCAGCTTAGCTTCAGGGTCGGAGCAGCCCCAGCATTTT	CASSLASGSEQPQHF
few	.	TRBV11-3	TRBJ1-1	TGTGCCAGCACGCCCCAGGCGGGGGCGAACACTGAAGCTTTCTTT	CASTPQAGANTEAFF
.	.	TRBV5-1	TRBJ1-6	TGCGCCAGCAGCCCTCTGGGGGGGGTCGCCGGGAGTTCACCCCTCCACTTT	CASSPLGGVAGSSPLHF
many	.	TRBV2	TRBJ2-7	TGTGCCAGCAGTGACAGGGGGGTCTCCTACGAGCAGTACTTC	CASSDRGVSYEQYF
.	TRBD1	TRBV2	TRBJ1-1	TGTGCCAGCGCTGGACAGGGGGTTTCTGAAGCTTTCTTT	CASAGQGVSEAFF
few	.	TRBV10-3	TRBJ1-5	TGTGCCAGCCGACCGGGACCGCTGCAATATCAGCCCCAGCATTTT	CASRPGPLQYQPQHF